The clone carrying this TCR beta chain appeared a few times. TCRdb keeps only in-frame clones here, not all; method: immunoSEQ multiplex PCR. The data contain 400,000 to 450,000 clones, roughly 85% of them seen just once; the ten biggest clones take up more than 1.4%. Germline-derived CDR1 and CDR2 are LGHDT and YNNKEL (reference sequence). Unmatched junction bases numbered 10, after V lost 3 bases and J lost 3 bases. The CDR3 spans 16 residues. The sample originates from a study of blood T cell repertoires in COVID-19. Study summary: Whether acute or convalescent, the COVID-19 samples came from the United States, Italy and Spain.

The gene calls are TRBV3-1 (or the pseudogene TRBV3-2) and TRBJ2-5, with 7 bases lining up with TRBD2. The TCR sequence derives from a woman aged 25-40 years with active or convalescent COVID-19. Sequenced: peripheral blood. Written as DNA, the CDR3 is TGTGCCAGCAGCCACCGAGGGGCGGGAGCTAAAGAGACCCAGTACTTC. Its translation is CASSHRGAGAKETQYF.